This T cell receptor (beta chain) was observed in a study of blood T cell repertoires in COVID-19. Study processing details: Estimates of nucleated cell counts were drawn from the amplification of reference gene primers. Method: immunoSEQ multiplex PCR; TCRdb's copy keeps in-frame clones and lacks some. The DNA gave D and trimming, while V, J and clone size come from that table. This sample yields roughly 570,000 clones, of which 85% to 90% are seen a single time; around 7.8% belongs to the top ten. In germline, CDR1 is GTSNPN, CDR2 SVGIG (reference sequence). The CDR3 contains 15 residues. With 0 bases removed from V and 0 bases from J, the gap between germline ends came to 8 bases.

The sequence was obtained from a woman aged 45-60 years with COVID-19, enrolled during active disease. The genes are TRBV30 and TRBJ1-4; D gene ambiguous. The sequenced sample consisted of peripheral blood. CDR3 region: CAWSVNRATNEKLFF. The DNA of the CDR3 is TGTGCCTGGAGTGTAAATCGTGCAACTAATGAAAAACTGTTTTTT.